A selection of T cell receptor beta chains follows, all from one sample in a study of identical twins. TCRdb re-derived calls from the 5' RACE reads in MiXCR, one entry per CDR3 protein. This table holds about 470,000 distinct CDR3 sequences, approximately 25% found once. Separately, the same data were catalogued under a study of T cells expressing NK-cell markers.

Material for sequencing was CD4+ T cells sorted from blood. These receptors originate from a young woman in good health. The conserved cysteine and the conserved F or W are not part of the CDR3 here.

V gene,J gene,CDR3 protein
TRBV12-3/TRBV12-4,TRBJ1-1,ASSWNTEAF
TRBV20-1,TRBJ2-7,SARGPVSSYEQY
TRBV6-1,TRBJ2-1,ASNPPGLTHEQF
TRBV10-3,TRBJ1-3,AISEGGSGNTIY
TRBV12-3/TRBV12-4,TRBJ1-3,ASRRQLSGNTIY
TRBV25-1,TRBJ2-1,ASRVSSGLSYNEQF
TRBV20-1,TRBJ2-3,SAREVSTDTQY
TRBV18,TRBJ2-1,ASSMAGGKSEQF
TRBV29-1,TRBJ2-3,SAGLEADTQY
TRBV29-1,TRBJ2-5,SVTGQGMETQY
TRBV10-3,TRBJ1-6,AISADNSPLH
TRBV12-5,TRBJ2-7,ASGTRNSGRTYEQY
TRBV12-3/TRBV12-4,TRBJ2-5,ASSSRGARVATQY
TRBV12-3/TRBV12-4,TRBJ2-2,ASSSTGGRPGELF
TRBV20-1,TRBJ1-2,SARDQGTYGYT
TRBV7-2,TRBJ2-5,ASSSGTGTIKGAQY
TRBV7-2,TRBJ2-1,ASSLVLGNYNEQF
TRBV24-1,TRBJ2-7,ATSDSQERVSYEQY
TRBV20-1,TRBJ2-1,SATSRPYNEQF
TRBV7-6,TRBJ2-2,ASSWDRGGTGELF
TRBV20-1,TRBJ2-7,SAGQGIGEQY
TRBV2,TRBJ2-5,ASRGQGLG
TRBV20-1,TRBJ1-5,SARQGAGSNQPQH
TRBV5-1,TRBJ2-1,ASSEASGGADEQF
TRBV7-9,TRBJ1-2,ASSPQGAYGYT
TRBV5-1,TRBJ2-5,ASSSRPEETQY
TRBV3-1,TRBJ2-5,ASSQWSGGEETQY
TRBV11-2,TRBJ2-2,ASSLTGGNGELF
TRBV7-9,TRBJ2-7,ASSLDGTRTYEQY
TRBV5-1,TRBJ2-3,ASSFSDTDTQY
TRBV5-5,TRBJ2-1,ASSRRGQQYNEQF
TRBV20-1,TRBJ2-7,SARDVPYEQY
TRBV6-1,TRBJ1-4,ASRIHGTSGSEKLF
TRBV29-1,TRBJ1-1,SVDRNRQINTEAF
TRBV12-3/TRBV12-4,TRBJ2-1,ASSFSPRSSYNEQF
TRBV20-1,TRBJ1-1,SGGGSMNSEAF
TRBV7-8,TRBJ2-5,ASSQGVGLAGFETQY
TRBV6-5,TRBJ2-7,ASSSPGRSSSYEQY
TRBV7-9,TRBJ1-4,ASSILTNEKLF
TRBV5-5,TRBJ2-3,ASLLGGTDTQY
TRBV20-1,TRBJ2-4,SARGLAGEVAKNIQY
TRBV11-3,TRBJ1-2,ASSLRQEGDYGYT
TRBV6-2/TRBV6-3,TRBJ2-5,ASRLQGMGETQY